Listed here is a single T cell receptor (beta chain). This sample is part of a study of T-cell memory formation after mild COVID-19. The CDR3 runs to 12 residues. The V gene lost 6 bases and the J gene lost 6 bases, with 9 bases spanning the gap. Looked up from germline, CDR1 is ENHRY and CDR2 is SYGVKD. From the 5' RACE reads, TCRdb called clonotypes with MiXCR, one entry per CDR3 protein. The sample records approximately 300,000 distinct CDR3 sequences, more than 15% being singletons. The sequenced material came from PBMCs or a T cell subset sorted from them (not recorded which). The J gene is TRBJ2-1, the V gene TRBV10-3; D is ambiguous. This receptor was obtained from a man between 18 and 35 years old who had mild COVID-19 (a few samples of this study predate the infection). Cell type and time point are not known. This CDR3 is CAISRTANEQFF. The CDR3, as DNA: TGTGCCATCAGCCGGACGGCCAATGAGCAGTTCTTC.